A single sample is the source of the 17 T cell receptor beta chains below, sequenced in a study of blood T cell repertoires in COVID-19. Only in-frame clones appear in the TCRdb table, and some are missing; sequencing was by immunoSEQ multiplex PCR. The sample includes a few hundred thousand clones, roughly 86% of them seen just once. Sample: peripheral blood. Receptor source: a man aged 80 or over with acute or convalescent COVID-19.

V and J are TRBV7-2 and TRBJ2-1, with D unclear. Germline V lookup: CDR1 SGHTA, CDR2 FQGNSA. The CDR3 has 11 residues. Trimming stripped 4 bases from V and 10 bases from J, with 8 bases between. The CDR3 DNA is TGTGCCAGCAGCTACACTACCGAGCAGTTCTTC. It yields the protein CASSYTTEQFF.

This clone came up once. The chain uses TRBV10-2 and TRBJ1-1; weak D call: TRBD1 (5 bases). Germline CDR1 is WSHSY and CDR2 is SAAADI. V lost 6 bases, J lost 5 bases, and 16 bases lay in between. This CDR3 has 14 residues. The CDR3 loop is CASRAGKLATEAFF. CDR3 bases: TGCGCCAGCAGGGCAGGGAAGCTGGCAACTGAAGCTTTCTTT.

This clone came up once. This chain uses TRBV5-4 with TRBJ2-3; TRBD2 agrees at 7 bases. The trim removed 0 bases at V and 5 bases at J, leaving 6 bases unmatched. CDR3 length: 15 residues. The germline V gene encodes CDR1 SGHNT and CDR2 YYREEE (reference sequence). The CDR3 sequence: CASSLAVGGVDTQYF. The CDR3 DNA reads as TGTGCCAGCAGCTTGGCAGTGGGAGGGGTAGATACGCAGTATTTT.

V and J are TRBV5-1 and TRBJ1-4, with D hard to call. The CDR3 contains 17 residues. Germline lookup yields CDR1 SGHRS and CDR2 YFSETQ. Deletions cut 0 bases from V and 4 bases from J, with 16 bases between. The DNA of the CDR3 is TGCGCCAGCAGCTTGGACAGCATTCAATCGATTAATGAAAAACTGTTTTTT. This gives the protein CASSLDSIQSINEKLFF.

The gene calls are TRBV6-5 and TRBJ1-2; weak D call: TRBD1 (6 bases). Trimming left V 6 bases short and J 7 bases short, with 18 bases between. The CDR3 is made up of 14 amino acids. The germline V gene encodes CDR1 MNHEY and CDR2 SVGAGI. The CDR3 region has the DNA TGTGCCAGCAGACCTACAGGGCTGTCTCCTGGCTACACCTTC. It translates to CASRPTGLSPGYTF.

V is TRBV28 and J is TRBJ2-7, with 7 bases lining up with TRBD2. V trimming: 5 bases; J trimming: 2 bases; junction bases outside the gene matches: 6. This CDR3 region has 14 residues. From germline, CDR1 is MDHEN and CDR2 SYDVKM. This chain's CDR3 is CASSTGGGTYEQYF. For the CDR3, the DNA is TGTGCCAGCAGTACTGGGGGGGGGACCTACGAGCAGTACTTC.

In nucleotides, the CDR3 is TGTGCCAGCAGCCGCCCGACAGGGGGTATAGAGACCCAGTACTTC. It translates to CASSRPTGGIETQYF. V usage is TRBV3-1 (or the pseudogene TRBV3-2) and J usage is TRBJ2-5; 9 bases line up with TRBD1. Germline-derived CDR1 and CDR2 are LGHDT and YNNKEL (reference sequence). The CDR3 spans 15 residues. Unmatched junction bases numbered 7, after V lost 4 bases and J lost 4 bases.

Points on this clone: The same CDR3 is also encoded by other DNA sequences in this sample. This chain connects TRBV5-1 to TRBJ2-7, with a possible D match to TRBD1 (5 bases). V gave up 0 bases and J gave up 2 bases, with 9 bases separating them. This CDR3 is built from 14 residues. Germline values: CDR1 SGHRS, CDR2 YFSETQ. The CDR3: CASSLVGLTYEQYF. The DNA for the CDR3 is TGCGCCAGCAGCTTGGTGGGGCTGACCTACGAGCAGTACTTC.

This sequence joins TRBV27 and TRBJ2-7; perhaps TRBD1 as D (5 bases). The germline gives CDR1 MNHEY, CDR2 SMNVEV (reference sequence). The V end was cut by 3 bases, the J end by 5 bases, with 11 bases between. The CDR3 consists of 13 residues. This CDR3 is CASSFRARDEQYF. For the CDR3, the DNA is TGTGCCAGCAGTTTCCGGGCCAGGGACGAGCAGTACTTC.

V and J are TRBV11-2 and TRBJ2-7; D is possibly TRBD2 (6 bases). Trimming cost V 0 bases and J 5 bases, with 14 bases left between them. This CDR3 region has 15 residues. Germline V CDR1 and CDR2: SGHAT, FQNNGV. The CDR3 nucleotides read TGTGCCAGCAGCTTAGATCGGGGGAATGTAGACGAGCAGTACTTC. Protein: CASSLDRGNVDEQYF.

The V call is TRBV28, the J call TRBJ1-4, with D uncertain. Trimming removed 5 bases at V and 3 bases at J, with 16 bases between. The CDR3 totals 16 residues. CDR1 MDHEN and CDR2 SYDVKM come from the germline V gene. CDR3 region: CASSPRFGKSNEKLFF. DNA of the CDR3: TGTGCCAGCAGTCCAAGGTTCGGGAAGTCTAATGAAAAACTGTTTTTT.

The chain carries TRBV12-3 or TRBV12-4 and TRBJ2-7; TRBD1 matches at 7 bases. The CDR3 sequence is 13 residues long. Trimming at V came to 4 bases and at J to 3 bases, leaving 3 bases not matched to a gene. CDR3 protein: CASSWDRNYEQYF. In nucleotides, the CDR3 is TGTGCCAGCAGTTGGGACAGAAACTACGAGCAGTACTTC.

The V call is TRBV6-5, the J call TRBJ1-1; 10 bases are a match to TRBD1. V lost 6 bases, J lost 5 bases, and 6 bases stayed unmatched. Germline V gene sequence: CDR1 MNHEY, CDR2 SVGAGI. The CDR3 sequence is 14 residues long. The DNA of the CDR3 is TGTGCCAGCAGCACGACAGGGGGCGCGACTGAAGCTTTCTTT. As protein: CASSTTGGATEAFF.

The chain couples TRBV9 to TRBJ2-1, with 10 positions matching TRBD2. J was trimmed by 10 bases and V by 0 bases; bases with no gene match: 10. Germline CDR1 reads SGDLS; CDR2 reads YYNGEE. This CDR3 region has 16 residues. DNA of the CDR3: TGTGCCAGCAGCGTAGTCCCTAGCGGGGGAACCGGGGAGCAGTTCTTC. Protein: CASSVVPSGGTGEQFF.

The genes are TRBV19 and TRBJ2-3, with TRBD2 matching 11 bases. The CDR3 loop spans 17 amino acids. Germline V gene lookup returns CDR1 LNHDA and CDR2 SQIVND (reference sequence). V lost 5 bases to trimming and J lost 2 bases; unmatched junction nucleotides: 9. The CDR3 DNA sequence: TGTGCCAGTAGTCCTTCCGGGACTAGCGGATACACAGATACGCAGTATTTT. This sequence encodes CASSPSGTSGYTDTQYF. The whole variable domain, remainder taken from reference TRBV19 and TRBJ2-3, is DGGITQSPKYLFRKEGQNVTLSCEQNLNHDAMYWYRQDPGQGLRLIYYSQIVNDFQKGDIAEGYSVSREKKESFPLTVTSAQKNPTAFYLCASSPSGTSGYTDTQYFGPGTRLTVL.

The gene calls are TRBV28 and TRBJ2-5; no firm D call. Trimming removed 2 bases at V and 2 bases at J, with 12 bases between. Looked up from germline, CDR1 is MDHEN and CDR2 is SYDVKM. The CDR3 totals 15 residues. The CDR3 DNA sequence: TGTGCCAGCAGTTTACTGACACGGAAGCAAGAGACCCAGTACTTC. It translates to CASSLLTRKQETQYF.

The chain combines TRBV4-3 with TRBJ1-1; D gene unclear. Germline V lookup: CDR1 LGHNA, CDR2 YSLEER. The CDR3 contains 13 residues. V shed 4 bases and J shed 6 bases, with 12 bases lying between them. The CDR3 protein is CASSRNTGSEAFF. The CDR3 region has the DNA TGCGCCAGCAGCCGCAATACGGGATCTGAAGCTTTCTTT.